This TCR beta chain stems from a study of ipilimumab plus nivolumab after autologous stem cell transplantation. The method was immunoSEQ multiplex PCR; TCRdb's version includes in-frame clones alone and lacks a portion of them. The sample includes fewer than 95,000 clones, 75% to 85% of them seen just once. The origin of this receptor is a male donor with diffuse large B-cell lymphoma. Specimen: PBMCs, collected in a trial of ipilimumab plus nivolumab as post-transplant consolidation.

CDR3 sequence (DNA): TGCAGCGTTCGGGGACAGGGGGGTTTATACGAGCAGTACTTC. Translated, it gives CSVRGQGGLYEQYF. The chain uses TRBV29-1 and TRBJ2-7, with 11 positions matching TRBD1. Germline V gene data show CDR1 as SQVTM and CDR2 as ANQGSEA. This CDR3 has 14 residues. V was pared by 5 bases and J by 4 bases, with 7 bases of the junction left unmatched.